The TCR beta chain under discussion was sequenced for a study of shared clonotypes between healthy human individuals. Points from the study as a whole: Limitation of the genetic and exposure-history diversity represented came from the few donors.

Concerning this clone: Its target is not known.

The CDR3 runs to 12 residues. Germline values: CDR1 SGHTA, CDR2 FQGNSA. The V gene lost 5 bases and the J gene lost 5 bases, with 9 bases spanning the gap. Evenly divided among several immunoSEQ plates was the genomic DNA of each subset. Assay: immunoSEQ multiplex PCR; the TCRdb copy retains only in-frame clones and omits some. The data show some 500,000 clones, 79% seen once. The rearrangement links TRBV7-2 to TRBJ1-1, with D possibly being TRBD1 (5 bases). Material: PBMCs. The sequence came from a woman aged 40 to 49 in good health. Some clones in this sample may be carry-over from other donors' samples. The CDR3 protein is CASSPRATEAFF. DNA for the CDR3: TGTGCCAGCAGCCCCAGGGCTACTGAAGCTTTCTTT. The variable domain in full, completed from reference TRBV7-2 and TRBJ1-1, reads GAGVSQSPSNKVTEKGKDVELRCDPISGHTALYWYRQSLGQGLEFLIYFQGNSAPDKSGLPSDRFSAERTGGSVSTLTIQRTQQEDSAVYLCASSPRATEAFFGQGTRLTVV.